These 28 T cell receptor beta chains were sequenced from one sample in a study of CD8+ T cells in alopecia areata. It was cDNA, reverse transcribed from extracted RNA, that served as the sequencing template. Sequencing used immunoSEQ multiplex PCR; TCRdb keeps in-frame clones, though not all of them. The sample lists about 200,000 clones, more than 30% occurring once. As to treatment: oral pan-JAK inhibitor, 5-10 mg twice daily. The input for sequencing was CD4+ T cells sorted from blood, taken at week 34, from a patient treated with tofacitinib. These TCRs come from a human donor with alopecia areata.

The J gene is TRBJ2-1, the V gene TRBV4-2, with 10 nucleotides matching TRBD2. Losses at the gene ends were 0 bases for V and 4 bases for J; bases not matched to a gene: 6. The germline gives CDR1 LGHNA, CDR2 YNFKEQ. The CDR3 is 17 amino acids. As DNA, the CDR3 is TGTGCCAGCAGCCAAGACAGGAGCGGGGGGGGTTACAATGAGCAGTTCTTC. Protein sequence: CASSQDRSGGGYNEQFF.

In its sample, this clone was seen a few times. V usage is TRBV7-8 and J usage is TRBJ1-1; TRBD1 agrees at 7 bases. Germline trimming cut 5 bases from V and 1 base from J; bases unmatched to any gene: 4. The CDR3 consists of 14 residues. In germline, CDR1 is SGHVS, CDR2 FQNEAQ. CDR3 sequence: CASSHRTGNTEAFF. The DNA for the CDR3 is TGTGCCAGCAGCCACCGGACAGGGAACACTGAAGCTTTCTTT.

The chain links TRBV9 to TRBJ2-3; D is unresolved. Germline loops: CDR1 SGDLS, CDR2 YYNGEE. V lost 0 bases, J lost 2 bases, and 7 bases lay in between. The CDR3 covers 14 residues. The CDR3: CASSVAGHTDTQYF. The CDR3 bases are TGTGCCAGCAGCGTAGCAGGCCACACAGATACGCAGTATTTT.

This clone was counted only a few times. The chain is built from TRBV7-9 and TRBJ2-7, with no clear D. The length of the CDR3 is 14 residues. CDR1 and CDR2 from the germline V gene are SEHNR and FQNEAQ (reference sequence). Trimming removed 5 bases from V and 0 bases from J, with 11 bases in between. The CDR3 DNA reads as TGTGCCAGCAGCCACGACTGGAGCTCCTACGAGCAGTACTTC. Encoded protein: CASSHDWSSYEQYF.

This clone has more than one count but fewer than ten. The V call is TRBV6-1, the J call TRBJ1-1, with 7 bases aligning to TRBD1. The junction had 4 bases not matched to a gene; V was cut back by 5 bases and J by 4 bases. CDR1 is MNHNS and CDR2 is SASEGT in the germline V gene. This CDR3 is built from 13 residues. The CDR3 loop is CASSKDRSTEAFF. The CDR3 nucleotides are TGTGCCAGCAGTAAGGACAGGAGCACTGAAGCTTTCTTT.

CDR3 sequence (DNA): TGCAGCGTTGAAGATCTAGGTTTCACTGAAGCTTTCTTT. Translated: CSVEDLGFTEAFF. V and J are TRBV29-1 and TRBJ1-1; D not certain. Germline V CDR1 and CDR2: SQVTM, ANQGSEA. V was cut by 0 bases and J by 4 bases, with 9 bases left in between. The CDR3 covers 13 residues.

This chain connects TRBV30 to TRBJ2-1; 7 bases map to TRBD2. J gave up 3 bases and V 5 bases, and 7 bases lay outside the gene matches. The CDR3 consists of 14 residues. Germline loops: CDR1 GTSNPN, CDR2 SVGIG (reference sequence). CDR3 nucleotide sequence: TGTGCCTGGGGCGGAAGCGGGGTCTACAATGAGCAGTTCTTC. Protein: CAWGGSGVYNEQFF.

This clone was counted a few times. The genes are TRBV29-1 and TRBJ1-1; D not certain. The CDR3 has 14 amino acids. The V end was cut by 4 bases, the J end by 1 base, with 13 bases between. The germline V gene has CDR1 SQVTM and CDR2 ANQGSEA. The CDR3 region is CSVAPRQANTEAFF. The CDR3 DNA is TGCAGCGTTGCCCCCCGGCAGGCGAACACTGAAGCTTTCTTT.

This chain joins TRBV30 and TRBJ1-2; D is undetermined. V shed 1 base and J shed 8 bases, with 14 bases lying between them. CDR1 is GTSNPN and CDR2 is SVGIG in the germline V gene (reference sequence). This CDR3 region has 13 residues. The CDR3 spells CAWSARTSGGYTF. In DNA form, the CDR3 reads TGTGCCTGGAGTGCCCGGACTTCTGGAGGCTACACCTTC.

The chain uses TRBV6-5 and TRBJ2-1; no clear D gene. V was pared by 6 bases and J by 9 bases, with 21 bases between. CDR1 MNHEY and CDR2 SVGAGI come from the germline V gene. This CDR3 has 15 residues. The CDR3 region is CASSDRLRVISEQFF. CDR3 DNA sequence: TGTGCCAGCAGCGATAGACTCCGCGTGATCTCTGAGCAGTTCTTC.

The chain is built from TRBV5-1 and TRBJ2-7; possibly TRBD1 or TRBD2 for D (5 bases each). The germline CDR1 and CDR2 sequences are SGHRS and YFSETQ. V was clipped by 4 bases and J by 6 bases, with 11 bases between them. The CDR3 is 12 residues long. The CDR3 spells CASSRVGGEQYF. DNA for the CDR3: TGCGCCAGCAGCCGGGTTGGGGGCGAGCAGTACTTC. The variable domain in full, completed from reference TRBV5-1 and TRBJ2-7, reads KAGVTQTPRYLIKTRGQQVTLSCSPISGHRSVSWYQQTPGQGLQFLFEYFSETQRNKGNFPGRFSGRQFSNSRSEMNVSTLELGDSALYLCASSRVGGEQYFGPGTRLTVT.

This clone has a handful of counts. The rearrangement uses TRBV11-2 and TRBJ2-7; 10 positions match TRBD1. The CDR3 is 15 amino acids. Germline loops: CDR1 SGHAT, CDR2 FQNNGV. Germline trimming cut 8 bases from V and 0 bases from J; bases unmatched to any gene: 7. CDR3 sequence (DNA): TGTGCCAGCGGAAGGGGACAGGGGAGCTCCTACGAGCAGTACTTC. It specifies CASGRGQGSSYEQYF.

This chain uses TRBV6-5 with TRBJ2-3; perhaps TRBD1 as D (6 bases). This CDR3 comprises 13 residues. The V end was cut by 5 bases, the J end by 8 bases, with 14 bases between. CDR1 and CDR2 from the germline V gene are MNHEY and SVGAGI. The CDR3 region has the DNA TGTGCCAGCAGTCGGACAGACCAGGCTACGCAGTATTTT. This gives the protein CASSRTDQATQYF.

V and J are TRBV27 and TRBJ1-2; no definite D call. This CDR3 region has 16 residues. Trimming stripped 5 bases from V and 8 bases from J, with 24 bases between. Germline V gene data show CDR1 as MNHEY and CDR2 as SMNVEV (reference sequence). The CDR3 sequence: CASSLLGTDSLGGYTF. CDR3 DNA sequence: TGTGCCAGCAGTCTTTTGGGAACGGACTCCCTTGGAGGCTACACCTTC.

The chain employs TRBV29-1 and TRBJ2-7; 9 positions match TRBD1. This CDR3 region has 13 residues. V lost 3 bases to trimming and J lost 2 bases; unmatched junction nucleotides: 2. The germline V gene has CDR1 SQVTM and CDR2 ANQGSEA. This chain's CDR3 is CSVEGQGAYEQYF. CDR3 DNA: TGCAGCGTTGAGGGACAGGGAGCCTACGAGCAGTACTTC.

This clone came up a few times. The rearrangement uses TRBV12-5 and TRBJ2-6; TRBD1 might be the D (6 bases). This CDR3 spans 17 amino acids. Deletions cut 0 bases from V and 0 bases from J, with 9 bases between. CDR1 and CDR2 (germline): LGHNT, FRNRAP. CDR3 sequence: CASGLVRTDSGANVLTF. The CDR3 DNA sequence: TGTGCTAGTGGTTTGGTAAGGACAGACTCTGGGGCCAACGTCCTGACTTTC.

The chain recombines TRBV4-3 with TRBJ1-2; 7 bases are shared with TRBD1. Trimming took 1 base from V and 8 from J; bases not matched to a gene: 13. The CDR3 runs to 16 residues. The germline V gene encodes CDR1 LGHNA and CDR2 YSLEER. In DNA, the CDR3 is TGCGCCAGCAGCCAAGCGGAGGCGGCAGGGGGAAGCGGCTACACCTTC. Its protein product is CASSQAEAAGGSGYTF.

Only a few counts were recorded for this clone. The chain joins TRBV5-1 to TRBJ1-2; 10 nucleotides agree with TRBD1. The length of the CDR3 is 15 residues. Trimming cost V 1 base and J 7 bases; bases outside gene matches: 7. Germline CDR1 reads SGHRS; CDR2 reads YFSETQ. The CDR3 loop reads CASSLKTGGLVGYTF. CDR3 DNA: TGCGCCAGCAGCTTGAAGACAGGGGGCCTCGTTGGCTACACCTTC. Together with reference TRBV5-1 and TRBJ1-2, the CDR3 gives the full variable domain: KAGVTQTPRYLIKTRGQQVTLSCSPISGHRSVSWYQQTPGQGLQFLFEYFSETQRNKGNFPGRFSGRQFSNSRSEMNVSTLELGDSALYLCASSLKTGGLVGYTFGSGTRLTVV.

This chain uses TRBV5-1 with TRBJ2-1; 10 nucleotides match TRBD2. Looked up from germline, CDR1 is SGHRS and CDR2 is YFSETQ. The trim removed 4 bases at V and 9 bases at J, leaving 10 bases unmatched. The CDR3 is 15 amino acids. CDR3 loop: CASSPGTSVFIEQFF. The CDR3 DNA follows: TGCGCCAGCAGCCCCGGGACTAGCGTTTTTATTGAGCAGTTCTTC.

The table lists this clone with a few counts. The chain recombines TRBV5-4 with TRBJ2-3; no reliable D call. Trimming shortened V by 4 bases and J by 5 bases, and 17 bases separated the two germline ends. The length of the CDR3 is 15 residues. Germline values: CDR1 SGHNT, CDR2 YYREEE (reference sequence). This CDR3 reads CASSSKAQSQDTQYF. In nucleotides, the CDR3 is TGTGCCAGCAGCAGCAAGGCACAGAGCCAAGATACGCAGTATTTT.

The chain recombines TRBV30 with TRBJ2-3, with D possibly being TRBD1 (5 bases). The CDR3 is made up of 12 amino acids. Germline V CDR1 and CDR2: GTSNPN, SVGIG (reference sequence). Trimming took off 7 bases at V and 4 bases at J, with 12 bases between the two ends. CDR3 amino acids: CAYQPGSDTQYF. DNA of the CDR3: TGTGCCTACCAACCAGGGTCAGATACGCAGTATTTT. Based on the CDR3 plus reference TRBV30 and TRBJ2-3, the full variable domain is SQTIHQWPATLVQPVGSPLSLECTVEGTSNPNLYWYRQAAGRGLQLLFYSVGIGQISSEVPQNLSASRPQDRQFILSSKKLLLSDSGFYLCAYQPGSDTQYFGPGTRLTVL.

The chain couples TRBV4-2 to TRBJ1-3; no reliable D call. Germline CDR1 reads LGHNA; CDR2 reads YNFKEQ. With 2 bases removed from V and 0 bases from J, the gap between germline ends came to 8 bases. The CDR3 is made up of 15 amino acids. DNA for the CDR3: TGTGCCAGCAGCCAAAACAAGAACTCTGGAAACACCATATATTTT. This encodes CASSQNKNSGNTIYF.

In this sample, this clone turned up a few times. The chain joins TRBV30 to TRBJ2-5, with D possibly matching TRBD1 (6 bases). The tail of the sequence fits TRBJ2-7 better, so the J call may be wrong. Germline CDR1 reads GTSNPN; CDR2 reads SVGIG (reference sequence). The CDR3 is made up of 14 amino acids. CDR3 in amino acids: CAWTAMGAGYEQYF. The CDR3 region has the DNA TGTGCCTGGACTGCAATGGGGGCTGGCTACGAGCAGTACTTC.

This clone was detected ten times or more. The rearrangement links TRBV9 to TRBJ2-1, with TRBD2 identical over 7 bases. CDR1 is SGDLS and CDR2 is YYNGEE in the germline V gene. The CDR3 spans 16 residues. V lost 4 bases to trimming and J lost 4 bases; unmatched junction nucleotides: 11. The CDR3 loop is CASSPMGGGTYNEQFF. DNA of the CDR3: TGTGCCAGCAGCCCGATGGGCGGGGGAACTTACAATGAGCAGTTCTTC. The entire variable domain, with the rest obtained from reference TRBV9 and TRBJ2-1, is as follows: DSGVTQTPKHLITATGQRVTLRCSPRSGDLSVYWYQQSLDQGLQFLIQYYNGEERAKGNILERFSAQQFPDLHSELNLSSLELGDSALYFCASSPMGGGTYNEQFFGPGTRLTVL.

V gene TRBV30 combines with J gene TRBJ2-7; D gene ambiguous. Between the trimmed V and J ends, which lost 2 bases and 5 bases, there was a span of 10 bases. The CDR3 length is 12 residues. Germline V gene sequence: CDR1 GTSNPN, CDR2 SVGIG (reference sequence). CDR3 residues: CAWSIGRNEQYF. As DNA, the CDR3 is TGTGCCTGGAGTATCGGCAGAAACGAGCAGTACTTC.

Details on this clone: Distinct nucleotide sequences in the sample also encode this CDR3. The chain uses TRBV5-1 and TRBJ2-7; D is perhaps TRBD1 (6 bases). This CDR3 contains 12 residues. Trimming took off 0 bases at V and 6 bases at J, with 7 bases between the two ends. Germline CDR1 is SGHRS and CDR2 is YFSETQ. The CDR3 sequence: CASSLAGAEQYF. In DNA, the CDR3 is TGCGCCAGCAGCTTGGCAGGGGCCGAGCAGTACTTC.

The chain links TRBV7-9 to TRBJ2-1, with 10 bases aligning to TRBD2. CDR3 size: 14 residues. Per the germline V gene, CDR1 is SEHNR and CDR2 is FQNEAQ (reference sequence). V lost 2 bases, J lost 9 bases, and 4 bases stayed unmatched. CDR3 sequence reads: CASSLSGRATEQFF. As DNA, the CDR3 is TGTGCCAGCAGCTTAAGCGGGAGGGCCACTGAGCAGTTCTTC.

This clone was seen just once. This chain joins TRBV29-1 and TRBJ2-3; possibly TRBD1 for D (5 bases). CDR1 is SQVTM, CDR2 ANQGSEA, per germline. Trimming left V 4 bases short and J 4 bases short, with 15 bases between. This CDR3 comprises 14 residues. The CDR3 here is CSVVPRAPPDTQYF. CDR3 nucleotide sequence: TGCAGCGTTGTACCCAGGGCTCCCCCAGATACGCAGTATTTT.